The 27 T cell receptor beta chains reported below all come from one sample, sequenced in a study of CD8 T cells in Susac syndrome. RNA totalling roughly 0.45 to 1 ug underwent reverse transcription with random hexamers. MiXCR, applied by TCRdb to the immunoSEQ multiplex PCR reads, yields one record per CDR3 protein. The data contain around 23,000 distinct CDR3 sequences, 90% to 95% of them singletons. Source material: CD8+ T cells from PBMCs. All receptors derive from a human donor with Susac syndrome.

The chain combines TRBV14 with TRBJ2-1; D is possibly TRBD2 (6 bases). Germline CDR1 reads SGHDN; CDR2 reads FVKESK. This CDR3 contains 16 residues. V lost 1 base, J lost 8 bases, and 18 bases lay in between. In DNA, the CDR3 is TGTGCCAGCAGCCAAGGCCGACTAGGTATAATCGATGAGCAGTTCTTC. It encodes CASSQGRLGIIDEQFF. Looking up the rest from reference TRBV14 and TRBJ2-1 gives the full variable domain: EAGVTQFPSHSVIEKGQTVTLRCDPISGHDNLYWYRRVMGKEIKFLLHFVKESKQDESGMPNNRFLAERTGGTYSTLKVQPAELEDSGVYFCASSQGRLGIIDEQFFGPGTRLTVL.

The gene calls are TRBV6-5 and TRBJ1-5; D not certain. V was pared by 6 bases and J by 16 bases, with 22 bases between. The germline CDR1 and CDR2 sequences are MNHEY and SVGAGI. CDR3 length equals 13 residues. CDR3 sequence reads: CASSKTHNSLGHF. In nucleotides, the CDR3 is TGTGCCAGCAGCAAAACCCACAACTCCTTAGGTCATTTT.

CDR3 in amino acids: CASSLSSPAGTDTQYF. CDR3 nucleotide sequence: TGTGCCAGCAGCTTATCTAGTCCCGCGGGCACAGATACGCAGTATTTT. The V call is TRBV7-6, the J call TRBJ2-3, with D unresolved. The CDR3 contains 16 residues. From germline, CDR1 is SGHVS and CDR2 FNYEAQ. Trimming cost V 2 bases and J 1 base, with 13 bases left between them.

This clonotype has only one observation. CDR3 DNA: TGCGCCAGCAGCCAAGATAGGGAAGATGGCAATCAGCCCCAGCATTTT. Protein: CASSQDREDGNQPQHF. The chain joins TRBV4-3 to TRBJ1-5; D remains unclear. The CDR3 sequence is 16 residues long. Deletions cut 0 bases from V and 2 bases from J, with 11 bases between. Germline V CDR1 and CDR2: LGHNA, YSLEER.

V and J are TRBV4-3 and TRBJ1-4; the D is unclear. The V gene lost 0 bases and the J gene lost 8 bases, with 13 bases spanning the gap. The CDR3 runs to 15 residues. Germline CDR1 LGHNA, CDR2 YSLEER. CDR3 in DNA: TGCGCCAGCAGCCAAGAGAATGTGGGTTACGAAAAACTGTTTTTT. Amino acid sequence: CASSQENVGYEKLFF.

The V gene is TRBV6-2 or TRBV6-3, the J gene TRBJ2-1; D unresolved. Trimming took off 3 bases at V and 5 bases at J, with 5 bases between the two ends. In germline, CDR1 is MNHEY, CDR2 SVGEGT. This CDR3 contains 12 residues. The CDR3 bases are TGTGCCAGCAGTTATAGGGACAATGAGCAGTTCTTC. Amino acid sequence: CASSYRDNEQFF.

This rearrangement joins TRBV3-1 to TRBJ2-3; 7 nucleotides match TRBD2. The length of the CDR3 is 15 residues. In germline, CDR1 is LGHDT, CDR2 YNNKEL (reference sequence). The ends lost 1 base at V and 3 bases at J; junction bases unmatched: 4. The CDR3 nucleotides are TGTGCCAGCAGCCAAGGGACTAGTGGAACAGATACGCAGTATTTT. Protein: CASSQGTSGTDTQYF.

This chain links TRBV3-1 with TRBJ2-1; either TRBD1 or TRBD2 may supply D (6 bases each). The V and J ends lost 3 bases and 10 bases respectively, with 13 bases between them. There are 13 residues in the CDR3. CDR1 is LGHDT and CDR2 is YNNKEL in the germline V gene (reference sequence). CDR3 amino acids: CASSHLQGGEQFF. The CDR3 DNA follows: TGTGCCAGCAGCCACCTACAGGGAGGCGAGCAGTTCTTC.

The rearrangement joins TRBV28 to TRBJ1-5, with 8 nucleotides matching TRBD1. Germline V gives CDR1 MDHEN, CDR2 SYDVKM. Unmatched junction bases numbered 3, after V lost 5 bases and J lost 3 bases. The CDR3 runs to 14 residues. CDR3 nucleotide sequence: TGTGCCAGCAGTCCAGGGGGCCCCAATCAGCCCCAGCATTTT. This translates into CASSPGGPNQPQHF.

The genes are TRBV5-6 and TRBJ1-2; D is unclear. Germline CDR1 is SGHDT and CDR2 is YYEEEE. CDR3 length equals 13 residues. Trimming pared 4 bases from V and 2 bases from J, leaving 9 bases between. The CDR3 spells CASSVQTNYGYTF. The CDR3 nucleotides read TGTGCCAGCAGCGTACAGACAAACTATGGCTACACCTTC.

CDR3 in DNA: TGTGCCACCTCCCTTGTTTTTGGAGGCGTCGAGCAGTACTTC. Its protein product is CATSLVFGGVEQYF. The J gene is TRBJ2-7, the V gene TRBV6-2 or TRBV6-3, with D possibly TRBD2 on 5 matching bases. The CDR3 sequence is 14 residues long. Germline-derived CDR1 and CDR2 are MNHEY and SVGEGT. V shed 10 bases and J shed 6 bases, with 22 bases lying between them.

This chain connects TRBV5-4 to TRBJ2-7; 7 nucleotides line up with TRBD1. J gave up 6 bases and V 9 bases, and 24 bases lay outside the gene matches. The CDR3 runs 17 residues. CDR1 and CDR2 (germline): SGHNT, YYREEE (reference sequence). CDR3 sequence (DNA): TGTGCCACCACTCAGGGGACAGCTATTAACCCCCGCCGCGAGCAGTACTTC. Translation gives CATTQGTAINPRREQYF.

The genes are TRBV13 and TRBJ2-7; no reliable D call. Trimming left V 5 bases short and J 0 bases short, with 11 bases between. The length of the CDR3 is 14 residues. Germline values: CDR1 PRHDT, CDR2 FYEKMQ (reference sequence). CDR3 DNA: TGTGCCAGCAGCCGGCAGGATGACTCCTACGAGCAGTACTTC. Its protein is CASSRQDDSYEQYF.

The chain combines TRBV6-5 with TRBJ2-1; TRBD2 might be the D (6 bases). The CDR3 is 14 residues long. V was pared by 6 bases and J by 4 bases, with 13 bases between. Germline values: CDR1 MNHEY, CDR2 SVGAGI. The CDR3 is CASSRGDPYNEQFF. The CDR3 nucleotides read TGTGCCAGCAGCCGCGGGGACCCGTACAATGAGCAGTTCTTC.

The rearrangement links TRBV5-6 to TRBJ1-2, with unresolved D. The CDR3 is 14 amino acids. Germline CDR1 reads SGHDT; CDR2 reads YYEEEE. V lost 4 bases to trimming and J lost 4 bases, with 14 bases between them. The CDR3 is CASSRQRNPYGYTF. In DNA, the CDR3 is TGTGCCAGCAGCCGCCAGCGGAATCCCTATGGCTACACCTTC. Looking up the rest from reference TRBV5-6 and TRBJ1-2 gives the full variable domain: DAGVTQSPTHLIKTRGQQVTLRCSPKSGHDTVSWYQQALGQGPQFIFQYYEEEERQRGNFPDRFSGHQFPNYSSELNVNALLLGDSALYLCASSRQRNPYGYTFGSGTRLTVV.

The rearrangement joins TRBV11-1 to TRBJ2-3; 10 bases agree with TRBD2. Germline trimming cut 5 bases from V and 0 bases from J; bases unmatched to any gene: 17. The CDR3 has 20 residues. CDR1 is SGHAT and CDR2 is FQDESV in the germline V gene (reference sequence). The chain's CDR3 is CASSPIRASGGKHSTDTQYF. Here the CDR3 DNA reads TGTGCCAGCAGCCCTATACGGGCTAGCGGGGGCAAACATAGCACAGATACGCAGTATTTT. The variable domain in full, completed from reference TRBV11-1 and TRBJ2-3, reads EAEVAQSPRYKITEKSQAVAFWCDPISGHATLYWYRQILGQGPELLVQFQDESVVDDSQLPKDRFSAERLKGVDSTLKIQPAELGDSAMYLCASSPIRASGGKHSTDTQYFGPGTRLTVL.

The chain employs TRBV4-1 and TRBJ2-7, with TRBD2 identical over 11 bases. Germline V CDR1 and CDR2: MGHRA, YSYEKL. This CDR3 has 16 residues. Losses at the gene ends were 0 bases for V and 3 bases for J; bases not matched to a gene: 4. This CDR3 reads CASSQDPGTSGYEQYF. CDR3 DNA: TGCGCCAGCAGCCAAGATCCCGGGACTAGCGGCTACGAGCAGTACTTC.

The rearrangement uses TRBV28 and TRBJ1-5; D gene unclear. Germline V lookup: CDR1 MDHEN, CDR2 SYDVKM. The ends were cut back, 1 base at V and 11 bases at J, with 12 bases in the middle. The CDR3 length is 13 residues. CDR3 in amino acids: CASSLSSRTSQHF. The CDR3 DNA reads TGTGCCAGCAGTTTATCGTCCCGTACGTCCCAGCATTTT. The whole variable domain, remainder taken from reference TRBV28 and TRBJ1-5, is DVKVTQSSRYLVKRTGEKVFLECVQDMDHENMFWYRQDPGLGLRLIYFSYDVKMKEKGDIPEGYSVSREKKERFSLILESASTNQTSMYLCASSLSSRTSQHFGDGTRLSIL.

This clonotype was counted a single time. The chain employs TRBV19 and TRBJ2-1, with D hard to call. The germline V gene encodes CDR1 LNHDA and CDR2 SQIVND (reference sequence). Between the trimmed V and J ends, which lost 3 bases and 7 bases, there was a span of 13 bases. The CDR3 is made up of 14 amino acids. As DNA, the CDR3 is TGTGCCAGTAGTATGTCGGGCGTTTGGAATGAGCAGTTCTTC. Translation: CASSMSGVWNEQFF. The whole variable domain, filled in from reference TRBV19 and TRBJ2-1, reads DGGITQSPKYLFRKEGQNVTLSCEQNLNHDAMYWYRQDPGQGLRLIYYSQIVNDFQKGDIAEGYSVSREKKESFPLTVTSAQKNPTAFYLCASSMSGVWNEQFFGPGTRLTVL.

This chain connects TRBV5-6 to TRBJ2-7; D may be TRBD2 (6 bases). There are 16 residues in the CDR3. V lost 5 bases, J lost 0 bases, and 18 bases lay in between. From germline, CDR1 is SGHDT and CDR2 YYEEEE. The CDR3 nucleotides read TGTGCCAGCAGTACATCCCGGGACTGGAGCTCCTACGAGCAGTACTTC. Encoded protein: CASSTSRDWSSYEQYF.

CDR3 protein: CASSQEEATEAFF. In nucleotides, the CDR3 is TGTGCCAGCAGCCAAGAGGAAGCCACTGAAGCTTTCTTT. This chain links TRBV4-2 with TRBJ1-1; no definite D call. CDR3 length equals 13 residues. Trimming cost V 0 bases and J 4 bases, with 6 bases left between them. The germline V gene encodes CDR1 LGHNA and CDR2 YNFKEQ.

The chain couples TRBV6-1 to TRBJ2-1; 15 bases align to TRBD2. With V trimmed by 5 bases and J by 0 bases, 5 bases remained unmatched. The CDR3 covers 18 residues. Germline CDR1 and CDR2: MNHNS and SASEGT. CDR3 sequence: CASSPRTSGGASYNEQFF. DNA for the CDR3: TGTGCCAGCAGTCCCCGGACTAGCGGGGGGGCCTCCTACAATGAGCAGTTCTTC.

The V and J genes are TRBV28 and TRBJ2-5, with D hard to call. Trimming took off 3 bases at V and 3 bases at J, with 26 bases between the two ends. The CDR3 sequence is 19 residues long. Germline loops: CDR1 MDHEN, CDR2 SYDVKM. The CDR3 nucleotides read TGTGCCAGCAGTTTGCCCTCCCCTATCGATGAAGATAAAAAAGAGACCCAGTACTTC. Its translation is CASSLPSPIDEDKKETQYF.

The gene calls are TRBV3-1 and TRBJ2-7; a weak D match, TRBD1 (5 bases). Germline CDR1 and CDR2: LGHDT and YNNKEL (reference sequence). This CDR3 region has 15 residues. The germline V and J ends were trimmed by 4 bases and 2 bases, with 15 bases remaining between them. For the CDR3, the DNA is TGTGCCAGCAGCCCCCTGACAGAGAAACCCTACGAGCAGTACTTC. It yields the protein CASSPLTEKPYEQYF.

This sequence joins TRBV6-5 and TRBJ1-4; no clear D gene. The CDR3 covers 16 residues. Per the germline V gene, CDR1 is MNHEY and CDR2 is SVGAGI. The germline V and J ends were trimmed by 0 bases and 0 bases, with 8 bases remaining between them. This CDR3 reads CASSYSAIATNEKLFF. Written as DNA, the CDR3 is TGTGCCAGCAGTTACTCTGCGATTGCAACTAATGAAAAACTGTTTTTT.

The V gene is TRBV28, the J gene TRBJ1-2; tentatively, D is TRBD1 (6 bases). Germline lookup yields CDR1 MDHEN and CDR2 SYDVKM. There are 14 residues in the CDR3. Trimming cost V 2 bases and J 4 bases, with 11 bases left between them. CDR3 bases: TGTGCCAGCAGTTTAAGTGTAGGGGGCTATGGCTACACCTTC. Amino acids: CASSLSVGGYGYTF.

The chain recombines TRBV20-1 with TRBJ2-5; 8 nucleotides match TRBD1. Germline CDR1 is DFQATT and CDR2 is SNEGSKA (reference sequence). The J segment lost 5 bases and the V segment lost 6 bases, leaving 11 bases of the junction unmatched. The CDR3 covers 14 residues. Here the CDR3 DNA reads TGCAGTGCGGCCGGGACAGGATTTATGGAGACCCAGTACTTC. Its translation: CSAAGTGFMETQYF.